This T cell receptor beta chain was recovered during a study of glioma-infiltrating T cells. The iRepertoire nested amplicon-rescue multiplex PCR amplified TCR alpha and beta CDR3s from RNA. Each CDR3 protein gets one entry after TCRdb re-called the multiplex PCR reads with MiXCR. The data contain 95,000 to 150,000 distinct CDR3 sequences, around 23% of them seen just once; the ten biggest clones take up around 15%. CDR1 DFQATT and CDR2 SNEGSKA come from the germline V gene (reference sequence). The CDR3 spans 15 residues. V lost 1 base and J 8 bases, leaving 20 bases between the germline ends. The sequenced sample consisted of glioma tissue, nonneoplastic brain tissue, or PBMCs (not recorded which). V gene TRBV20-1 combines with J gene TRBJ2-5; maybe TRBD1 (5 bases). The sequence was collected from a human donor with low-grade glioma or glioblastoma, undergoing nonglioma brain surgery, or in good health (not recorded which). The CDR3 coding sequence is TGCAGTGCTAGAGTGCGGTGGGGCAGGAACGATACCCAGTACTTC. Amino acids: CSARVRWGRNDTQYF.